The T cell receptor (beta chain) under discussion was sequenced for a study of cytotoxic CD8 clonotypes in ibrutinib-treated CLL. Study-wide context: Among responders, approximately 24 were partial and 2 complete; after median roughly 65 months, approximately 15 stayed remitted and some 12 progressed.

Germline values: CDR1 SGHVS, CDR2 FNYEAQ. CDR3 size: 14 residues. V dropped 3 bases and J dropped 3; count of bases not matched to a gene: 3. Study conclusions and caveats: Sample timing was unmatched between remission and later-progressing patients; lymph nodes unstudied. Public clonotypes were rare and shrank or held steady on treatment.

Sequencing was designed to attain a depth spanning 1 in 200,000 to 1 in 1 million T cells. TCRdb keeps only in-frame clones here, not all; method: immunoSEQ multiplex PCR. The profile covers 300,000 or so clones, with 67% appearing a single time and 6.3% taken by the ten largest. As to this clone: The antigen is not known.

This clonotype originated in a human donor with chronic lymphocytic leukemia. V is TRBV7-6 and J is TRBJ2-7; TRBD1 matches at 9 bases. The sequencing used PBMCs, collected after 36 months of ibrutinib treatment. The CDR3 loop reads CASSFAGQGYEQYF. The CDR3 DNA follows: TGTGCCAGCAGCTTCGCGGGACAGGGCTACGAGCAGTACTTC.